This entry is about one TCR beta chain. This could be a read error, since a much larger clone is one nucleotide away. The CDR3 end shows no conserved phenylalanine or tryptophan, and so a read error is likely. V lost 4 bases and J lost 10; bases outside the gene matches: 12. The CDR3 consists of 14 residues. From germline, CDR1 is MDHEN and CDR2 SYDVKM. The time point denotes: persistent/refractory GD, antithyroid drugs over 5 years with positive TRAb. The TCR library was made from RNA extracted from PBMCs. According to the study, TCR beta libraries were built with iRepertoire HTBI primers and CDR3-region Arm-PCR. One entry per CDR3 protein results from TCRdb running MiXCR on the multiplex PCR reads. This sample has 700,000 or so distinct CDR3 sequences, with 25% to 35% found just once. The sample belongs to a study of regulatory T cells in long-lasting Graves disease. Study at large: Persistent cases took antithyroid drugs over 5 years and stayed TSH receptor antibody positive.

The sequence came from a female donor with Graves disease. The chain carries TRBV28 and TRBJ1-1; 7 nucleotides agree with TRBD1. This sample comprised peripheral blood mononuclear cells (PBMCs), obtained when the disease was refractory, from a patient treated with antithyroid drugs. Here the CDR3 reads CASSSTGDRGGAFL. In DNA, the CDR3 is TGTGCCAGCAGTTCTACAGGGGACCGGGGGGGAGCTTTCCTT.